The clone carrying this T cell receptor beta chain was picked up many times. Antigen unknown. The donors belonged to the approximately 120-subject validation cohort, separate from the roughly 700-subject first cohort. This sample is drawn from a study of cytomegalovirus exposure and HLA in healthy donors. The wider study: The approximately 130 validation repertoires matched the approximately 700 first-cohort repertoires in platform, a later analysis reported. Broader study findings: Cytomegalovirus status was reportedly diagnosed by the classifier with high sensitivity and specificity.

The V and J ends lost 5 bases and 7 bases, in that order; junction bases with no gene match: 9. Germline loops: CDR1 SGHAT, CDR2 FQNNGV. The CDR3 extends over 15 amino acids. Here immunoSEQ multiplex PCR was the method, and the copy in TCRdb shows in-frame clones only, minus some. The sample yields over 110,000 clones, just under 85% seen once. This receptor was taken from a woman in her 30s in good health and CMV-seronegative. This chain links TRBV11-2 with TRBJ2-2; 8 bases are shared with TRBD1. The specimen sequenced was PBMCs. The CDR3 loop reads CASSRGRTGHGELFF. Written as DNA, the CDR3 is TGTGCCAGCAGCCGGGGGCGGACAGGGCACGGGGAGCTGTTTTTT.